This TCR beta chain stems from a study of T cell responses to AZD1222 COVID-19 vaccine. The CDR3 is 16 amino acids. Per germline, CDR1 SEHNR and CDR2 FQNEAQ (reference sequence). With 1 base removed from V and 9 bases from J, the gap between germline ends came to 19 bases. Turning to this clone: The antigen is unknown.

Sequenced by immunoSEQ multiplex PCR; TCRdb stores in-frame clones only, minus some. This sample carries tens of thousands of clones, approximately 88% of them seen once, and the ten largest clones take roughly 7%. General study findings and limits: Regions 160-218 and 743-854 dominated among vaccine-associated CD4 TCRs spanning spike. Increases in Spike-specific TCR breadth and depth were seen after two AZD1222 doses. Clonal diversity may have been underestimated in mostly white British donors.

This TCR came from an adult in good health. Sequenced here: peripheral blood, sampled on day 0 of AZD1222 vaccination. The genes are TRBV7-9 and TRBJ2-1, with unresolved D. CDR3 DNA sequence: TGTGCCAGCAGCTTAGAGACGGTCCTCCAAGGTGGTGAGCAGTTCTTC. Residues: CASSLETVLQGGEQFF.